This T cell receptor (beta chain) was sequenced for a study of monozygotic twins with inflammatory bowel disease. Overall study results and limits: Repertoire similarity did not separate concordant from discordant twins, possibly from limited power. Discrimination among different T cell subtypes was not achievable.

This CDR3 is built from 14 residues. CDR1 is GTSNPN, CDR2 SVGIG, per germline (reference sequence). About this clonotype: Antigen unknown.

TCRdb re-called the 5' RACE reads; one entry per CDR3 protein, DNA not given. The record lists fewer than 550,000 distinct CDR3 sequences, of which the ten most abundant hold 2% to 3%. This chain uses TRBV30 with TRBJ2-7; as DNA is missing, the TRBD1 call by TCRdb cannot be tested. The sequenced material came from blood. The sequence was obtained from a human donor with ulcerative colitis or Crohn's disease, or a healthy co-twin of an affected twin (not recorded which). CDR3 residues: CALSRGLWTYEQYF.